One and the same sample provided the 9 T cell receptor beta chains below, sequenced in a study of cytomegalovirus exposure and HLA in healthy donors. Both 60 Vbeta primers and 13 Jbeta primers went into the PCR. Libraries were prepared by immunoSEQ multiplex PCR; TCRdb keeps only in-frame clonotypes and omits some of them. This table has 220,000 or so clones, around 75% appearing once. Sequenced sample: PBMCs. The source of these receptors is a woman aged 25 to 39 in good health and CMV-seronegative.

The CDR3 DNA follows: TGTGCCAGTAGTCTTTTCTACCAAGAGACCCAGTACTTC. Its translation is CASSLFYQETQYF. The V and J genes are TRBV19 and TRBJ2-5; D gene ambiguous. The V gene lost 5 bases and the J gene lost 0 bases, with 7 bases spanning the gap. Germline values: CDR1 LNHDA, CDR2 SQIVND (reference sequence). There are 13 residues in the CDR3.

V usage is TRBV10-1 and J usage is TRBJ1-1; TRBD1 agrees at 8 bases. The CDR3 sequence is 13 residues long. Per germline, CDR1 WNHNN and CDR2 SYGVQD (reference sequence). J was trimmed by 11 bases and V by 6 bases; bases with no gene match: 11. CDR3 DNA sequence: TGCGCCAGCAGCGCCGGGACAGGATTGGCCGCTTTCTTT. This encodes CASSAGTGLAAFF.

The chain carries TRBV6-1 and TRBJ1-1, with D hard to call. Germline loops: CDR1 MNHNS, CDR2 SASEGT. CDR3 size: 13 residues. V dropped 5 bases and J dropped 5 bases, with 12 bases sitting between them. The CDR3 DNA follows: TGTGCCAGCAGTCCTTTTACAGAGACTGAAGCTTTCTTT. Residues: CASSPFTETEAFF.

The CDR3 bases are TGCGCCAGCAGTGAGGCCGGGACAGGGTCGTTTGGTGTCAACGAGCAGTACTTC. Its translation: CASSEAGTGSFGVNEQYF. The chain joins TRBV10-2 to TRBJ2-7; TRBD1 matches at 9 bases. In germline, CDR1 is WSHSY, CDR2 SAAADI. The length of the CDR3 is 18 residues. The trim removed 2 bases at V and 5 bases at J, leaving 16 bases unmatched.

The rearrangement joins TRBV2 to TRBJ1-6; TRBD1 is a possible D gene (6 bases). Looked up from germline, CDR1 is SNHLY and CDR2 is FYNNEI. The CDR3 has 15 residues. Trimming stripped 8 bases from V and 6 bases from J, with 17 bases between. The CDR3 nucleotides are TGTGCCAGCCTCCCCATGGGACAAGTTAATTCACCCCTCCACTTT. Protein sequence: CASLPMGQVNSPLHF.

The rearrangement uses TRBV19 and TRBJ2-5, with D possibly matching TRBD1 (5 bases). Germline-derived CDR1 and CDR2 are LNHDA and SQIVND (reference sequence). CDR3 length: 15 residues. The ends were cut back, 6 bases at V and 2 bases at J, with 16 bases in the middle. In DNA, the CDR3 is TGTGCCAGTAGAGGGGCTAGAGGAGTACAAGAGACCCAGTACTTC. Protein product: CASRGARGVQETQYF. The whole variable domain, remainder taken from reference TRBV19 and TRBJ2-5, is DGGITQSPKYLFRKEGQNVTLSCEQNLNHDAMYWYRQDPGQGLRLIYYSQIVNDFQKGDIAEGYSVSREKKESFPLTVTSAQKNPTAFYLCASRGARGVQETQYFGPGTRLLVL.

This sequence joins TRBV6-1 and TRBJ1-1, with TRBD1 as a possible D gene (5 bases). The germline V and J ends were trimmed by 2 bases and 0 bases, with 10 bases remaining between them. The length of the CDR3 is 15 residues. Germline CDR1 reads MNHNS; CDR2 reads SASEGT. The CDR3 bases are TGTGCCAGCAGTGAAAATTGGGACTTGAACACTGAAGCTTTCTTT. Amino acids: CASSENWDLNTEAFF.

The V call is TRBV4-1, the J call TRBJ1-1; D unclear. CDR1 and CDR2 from the germline V gene are MGHRA and YSYEKL. CDR3 length: 14 amino acids. The V end was cut by 4 bases, the J end by 2 bases, with 11 bases between. The CDR3 here is CASSRREGNTEAFF. CDR3 nucleotide sequence: TGCGCCAGCAGCCGCCGGGAGGGAAACACTGAAGCTTTCTTT.

DNA of the CDR3: TGTGCCAGCAGTTACTCGACTAACACCGGGGAGCTGTTTTTT. Translated, it gives CASSYSTNTGELFF. The chain is built from TRBV6-6 and TRBJ2-2; no definite D call. The germline V gene has CDR1 MNHNY and CDR2 SVGAGI (reference sequence). Deletions cut 0 bases from V and 2 bases from J, with 4 bases between. There are 14 residues in the CDR3.